Each of the 10 T cell receptor beta chains below was sequenced from the same sample in a study of preoperative IRX-2 immunotherapy in early breast cancer. The protocol was immunoSEQ multiplex PCR, while the TCRdb copy is restricted to in-frame clones and leaves out a portion. The table shows around 38,000 clones, with approximately 75% occurring only once. Treatment of the sample: preoperative locoregional IRX-2 cytokine immunotherapy. The sequencing used tumor tissue, collected after IRX-2 immunotherapy. These receptors came from a human donor with breast cancer.

The rearrangement links TRBV22-1 to TRBJ1-5. TRBV22-1 is recorded as a pseudogene. CDR3 size: 12 residues. The CDR3 DNA reads TGTGCCACGTATGACAGCAATCAGCCCCAGCATTTT. Its protein is CATYDSNQPQHF.

The V call is TRBV25-1, the J call TRBJ2-7, with D possibly being TRBD2 (6 bases). The CDR3 loop spans 12 amino acids. Germline lookup yields CDR1 MGHDK and CDR2 SYGVNS. V lost 8 bases and J 0 bases, leaving 8 bases between the germline ends. CDR3 amino acids: CASRDSSYEQYF. DNA of the CDR3: TGTGCCAGCCGGGACTCCTCCTACGAGCAGTACTTC.

The rearrangement links TRBV7-8 to TRBJ2-3; D might be TRBD2 (6 bases). V was clipped by 5 bases and J by 8 bases, with 17 bases between them. CDR3 length: 14 residues. CDR1 and CDR2 from the germline V gene are SGHVS and FQNEAQ. The CDR3 region has the DNA TGTGCCAGCAGCCGGGACTCCGGTCTGGGTACGCAGTATTTT. This translates into CASSRDSGLGTQYF.

The chain employs TRBV7-8 and TRBJ2-1; no definite D call. Germline lookup yields CDR1 SGHVS and CDR2 FQNEAQ. There are 15 residues in the CDR3. The V gene lost 5 bases and the J gene lost 0 bases, with 11 bases spanning the gap. CDR3 sequence (DNA): TGTGCCAGCAGCCCACAAACGAGCTCCTACAATGAGCAGTTCTTC. Its translation is CASSPQTSSYNEQFF.

This clone appeared a single time. The rearrangement joins TRBV18 to TRBJ2-7; D may be TRBD1 (5 bases). The CDR3 is 14 amino acids. Germline CDR1 KGHSH, CDR2 LQKENI. Trimming left V 1 base short and J 6 bases short, with 13 bases between. CDR3 DNA: TGTGCCAGCTCACCACTAGAATCCACAGGCGAGCAGTACTTC. The encoded protein is CASSPLESTGEQYF.

V and J are TRBV10-1 and TRBJ2-7; 9 bases agree with TRBD1. The J segment lost 6 bases and the V segment lost 4 bases, leaving 4 bases of the junction unmatched. Germline CDR1 and CDR2: WNHNN and SYGVQD (reference sequence). The CDR3 loop spans 13 amino acids. This CDR3 reads CASSVGTGTEQYF. CDR3 coding DNA: TGCGCCAGCAGTGTTGGGACAGGGACCGAGCAGTACTTC.

The chain couples TRBV5-1 to TRBJ2-1; D is uncertain. Germline V gene sequence: CDR1 SGHRS, CDR2 YFSETQ. V was pared by 0 bases and J by 4 bases, with 8 bases between. CDR3 length: 14 amino acids. CDR3 in amino acids: CASSLAARYNEQFF. The CDR3 DNA follows: TGCGCCAGCAGCTTGGCAGCCAGATACAATGAGCAGTTCTTC.

This chain joins TRBV18 and TRBJ1-1; no definite D call. The CDR3 has 14 amino acids. V shed 2 bases and J shed 0 bases, with 7 bases lying between them. Per germline, CDR1 KGHSH and CDR2 LQKENI. The CDR3 DNA reads as TGTGCCAGCTCACCATGGGAGATGAACACTGAAGCTTTCTTT. Translation: CASSPWEMNTEAFF.

This clone was seen once. The chain joins TRBV18 to TRBJ2-2, with TRBD1 matching over 7 bases. The CDR3 is made up of 15 amino acids. Trimming removed 2 bases from V and 9 bases from J; junction bases left unmatched: 9. CDR1 and CDR2 from the germline V gene are KGHSH and LQKENI. CDR3 loop: CASSPAGGGSRELFF. In DNA form, the CDR3 reads TGTGCCAGCTCACCAGCAGGGGGTGGCTCGAGGGAGCTGTTTTTT. The full variable domain, in which reference TRBV18 and TRBJ2-2 provide the parts outside the CDR3, is NAGVMQNPRHLVRRRGQEARLRCSPMKGHSHVYWYRQLPEEGLKFMVYLQKENIIDESGMPKERFSAEFPKEGPSILRIQQVVRGDSAAYFCASSPAGGGSRELFFGEGSRLTVL.

CDR3 nucleotides: TGTGCCACCAGCAGAGATGGGATAGGCTTGGGCTCTGGAAACACCATATATTTT. Its translation is CATSRDGIGLGSGNTIYF. The J gene is TRBJ1-3, the V gene TRBV15, with D hard to call. V lost 0 bases to trimming and J lost 0 bases, with 15 bases between them. The CDR3 runs to 18 residues. Looked up from germline, CDR1 is LNHNV and CDR2 is YYDKDF (reference sequence). Drawing the rest from reference TRBV15 and TRBJ1-3, the complete variable domain is DAMVIQNPRYQVTQFGKPVTLSCSQTLNHNVMYWYQQKSSQAPKLLFHYYDKDFNNEADTPDNFQSRRPNTSFCFLDIRSPGLGDTAMYLCATSRDGIGLGSGNTIYFGEGSWLTVV.